The 21 T cell receptor beta chains presented below share a single source sample, sequenced in a study of blood T cell repertoires in COVID-19. Measured with immunoSEQ multiplex PCR; TCRdb has only the in-frame clones, and not every one. The data hold about 98,000 clones, with 82% observed a single time. The specimen was peripheral blood. These receptor sequences come from a man aged 65-85 years with active or convalescent COVID-19.

Only one count was recorded for this clone. CDR3 sequence reads: CASSPSREEKLFF. Written as DNA, the CDR3 is TGTGCCAGCTCCCCCTCCAGGGAAGAAAAACTGTTTTTT. This chain links TRBV18 with TRBJ1-4; the D gene is possibly TRBD1 (5 bases). With 6 bases removed from V and 8 bases from J, the gap between germline ends came to 13 bases. Germline lookup yields CDR1 KGHSH and CDR2 LQKENI. The CDR3 is 13 residues long.

The chain combines TRBV6-5 with TRBJ1-6, with TRBD1 as a possible D gene (5 bases). V was pared by 8 bases and J by 7 bases, with 18 bases between. The CDR3 extends over 15 amino acids. CDR1 and CDR2 (germline): MNHEY, SVGAGI. The CDR3 region is CASSLGGSGNSPLHF. As DNA, the CDR3 is TGTGCCAGCTCCCTCGGGGGGTCGGGCAATTCACCCCTCCACTTT.

The gene calls are TRBV4-1 and TRBJ2-7; D is possibly TRBD2 (6 bases). The CDR3 runs to 14 residues. CDR1 is MGHRA, CDR2 YSYEKL, per germline. V was shortened by 1 base and J by 4 bases, with 11 bases between the two germline ends. The DNA for the CDR3 is TGCGCCAGCAGCCAAGGTGGGAGGCGGTACGAGCAGTACTTC. Translated: CASSQGGRRYEQYF.

V gene TRBV9 combines with J gene TRBJ2-5; 13 nucleotides agree with TRBD2. V trimming: 3 bases; J trimming: 5 bases; junction bases outside the gene matches: 7. The germline CDR1 and CDR2 sequences are SGDLS and YYNGEE. CDR3 length equals 16 residues. Here the CDR3 reads CASSAHPGLAGETQYF. DNA for the CDR3: TGTGCCAGCAGCGCTCATCCGGGACTAGCGGGGGAGACCCAGTACTTC.

The V call is TRBV18, the J call TRBJ2-5, with D unresolved. V dropped 6 bases and J dropped 1 base, with 9 bases sitting between them. This CDR3 is 13 amino acids long. Germline V gene sequence: CDR1 KGHSH, CDR2 LQKENI. The CDR3 DNA follows: TGTGCCAGCTCCACACTACTCCAAGAGACCCAGTACTTC. This sequence encodes CASSTLLQETQYF.

This rearrangement joins TRBV27 to TRBJ2-7, with 9 bases matching TRBD1. The V gene's germline CDR1 is MNHEY and CDR2 SMNVEV (reference sequence). The CDR3 loop spans 13 amino acids. V lost 6 bases, J lost 11 bases, and 11 bases stayed unmatched. The CDR3: CASRRDRARKEYF. In nucleotides, the CDR3 is TGTGCCAGCAGGCGGGACAGGGCTCGGAAGGAGTACTTC.

This CDR3 reads CASSLGTFYNEQFF. The CDR3 nucleotides are TGTGCCAGCAGCTTAGGGACTTTCTACAATGAGCAGTTCTTC. The V call is TRBV27, the J call TRBJ2-1; TRBD2 might be the D (6 bases). CDR1 MNHEY and CDR2 SMNVEV come from the germline V gene (reference sequence). V lost 6 bases and J lost 3, with 12 bases in between. CDR3 length: 14 residues.

The table lists this clone with a count of one. The V call is TRBV12-3 or TRBV12-4, the J call TRBJ2-3; D remains unclear. The ends were cut back, 8 bases at V and 5 bases at J, with 8 bases in the middle. The CDR3 covers 11 residues. For the CDR3, the DNA is TGTGCCAGCTCCCTCAGAGATACGCAGTATTTT. It specifies CASSLRDTQYF.

This clone showed up just once. The CDR3 spells CASSFPGSTEAFF. Written as DNA, the CDR3 is TGTGCCAGCAGTTTCCCAGGGTCCACTGAAGCTTTCTTT. The rearrangement uses TRBV12-3 or TRBV12-4 and TRBJ1-1; TRBD1 might be the D (5 bases). The ends were cut back, 3 bases at V and 4 bases at J, with 9 bases in the middle. The length of the CDR3 is 13 residues.

The V and J genes are TRBV2 and TRBJ2-1; weak D call: TRBD2 (5 bases). CDR1 and CDR2 (germline): SNHLY, FYNNEI. V was shortened by 6 bases and J by 2 bases, with 17 bases between the two germline ends. The CDR3 extends over 16 amino acids. This CDR3 reads CASRGLVAKTYNEQFF. The DNA for the CDR3 is TGTGCCAGCAGAGGTTTAGTAGCGAAGACCTACAATGAGCAGTTCTTC.

This chain links TRBV6-5 with TRBJ1-2; D might be TRBD1 (6 bases). Between the trimmed V and J ends, which lost 6 bases and 14 bases, there was a span of 19 bases. Per germline, CDR1 MNHEY and CDR2 SVGAGI. The CDR3 has 12 residues. CDR3 nucleotides: TGTGCCAGCAGACTAGGGAAGGGGGTGGTAACCTTC. It encodes CASRLGKGVVTF.

The chain carries TRBV7-9 and TRBJ2-3, with no clear D. Trimming shortened V by 7 bases and J by 9 bases, and 20 bases separated the two germline ends. Per germline, CDR1 SEHNR and CDR2 FQNEAQ (reference sequence). CDR3 length: 14 amino acids. CDR3 DNA: TGTGCCAGCACCGAAATGAACGACCCCGGGACGCAGTATTTT. It encodes CASTEMNDPGTQYF.

The V gene is TRBV6-5, the J gene TRBJ1-2, with 9 bases lining up with TRBD1. Germline loops: CDR1 MNHEY, CDR2 SVGAGI. CDR3 length: 15 amino acids. J was trimmed by 7 bases and V by 5 bases; bases with no gene match: 11. The CDR3 sequence: CASSPRAQGATGYTF. The CDR3 region has the DNA TGTGCCAGCAGTCCCCGGGCACAGGGGGCAACTGGCTACACCTTC.

In DNA form, the CDR3 reads TGTGCCTGGAGTGTACTGGGCAGTCACCAAGAGACCCAGTACTTC. Its translation is CAWSVLGSHQETQYF. The chain couples TRBV30 to TRBJ2-5; no clear D gene. The CDR3 runs 15 residues. CDR1 and CDR2 (germline): GTSNPN, SVGIG (reference sequence). Trimming took off 0 bases at V and 0 bases at J, with 11 bases between the two ends.

The V and J genes are TRBV7-2 and TRBJ1-5; maybe TRBD1 (5 bases). The CDR3 sequence is 15 residues long. Trimming shortened V by 5 bases and J by 2 bases, and 13 bases separated the two germline ends. Germline CDR1 is SGHTA and CDR2 is FQGNSA. CDR3 nucleotides: TGTGCCAGCAGCCGGCACGGGGGAGGCAATCAGCCCCAGCATTTT. It encodes CASSRHGGGNQPQHF.

V is TRBV7-2 and J is TRBJ2-1; maybe TRBD2 (5 bases). In germline, CDR1 is SGHTA, CDR2 FQGNSA. V was cut by 5 bases and J by 9 bases, with 8 bases left in between. This CDR3 contains 11 residues. DNA for the CDR3: TGTGCCAGCAGCCCGGGAATTGAGCAGTTCTTC. Translating it yields CASSPGIEQFF.

This clone has only one observation. The V and J genes are TRBV19 and TRBJ2-2, with TRBD2 identical over 8 bases. This CDR3 contains 17 residues. From germline, CDR1 is LNHDA and CDR2 SQIVND (reference sequence). V was clipped by 8 bases and J by 4 bases; unmatched bases: 15. In nucleotides, the CDR3 is TGTGCCAGTCACCCGCGGGGGGTTGGGGCCTTCACCGGGGAGCTGTTTTTT. This codes for CASHPRGVGAFTGELFF.

V and J are TRBV18 and TRBJ2-7; TRBD2 aligns across 7 bases. The CDR3 is 16 residues long. V lost 3 bases to trimming and J lost 6 bases; unmatched junction nucleotides: 14. Germline-derived CDR1 and CDR2 are KGHSH and LQKENI. CDR3 DNA sequence: TGTGCCAGCTCACCCGGCGAAGGGACTATGTTCCTCGAGCAGTACTTC. Protein product: CASSPGEGTMFLEQYF.

This chain connects TRBV6-5 to TRBJ2-3, with D perhaps matching TRBD2 (5 bases). V was cut by 2 bases and J by 0 bases, with 12 bases left in between. The CDR3 consists of 16 residues. Germline V gene lookup returns CDR1 MNHEY and CDR2 SVGAGI. The DNA of the CDR3 is TGTGCCAGCAGTTACCCATCGGGCGGGAGCACAGATACGCAGTATTTT. Translated, it gives CASSYPSGGSTDTQYF.

As for this clone: With a much larger clone just one base away, this may be a read error. The CDR3 loop is CTSSETGRGTGELFF. The CDR3 bases are TGTACCAGCAGTGAAACGGGTCGTGGCACCGGGGAGCTGTTTTTT. This chain uses TRBV2 with TRBJ2-2; no firm D call. The CDR3 has 15 amino acids. The V gene's germline CDR1 is SNHLY and CDR2 FYNNEI.

The chain joins TRBV7-2 to TRBJ2-3; 8 bases line up with TRBD2. Germline CDR1 and CDR2: SGHTA and FQGNSA. V shed 1 base, J shed 1 base, and the junction held 1 base outside the gene matches. The length of the CDR3 is 15 residues. This chain's CDR3 is CASSLVSGGTDTQYF. The CDR3 nucleotides read TGTGCCAGCAGCTTAGTTAGCGGGGGCACAGATACGCAGTATTTT. Full variable domain (remainder filled in from reference TRBV7-2 and TRBJ2-3): GAGVSQSPSNKVTEKGKDVELRCDPISGHTALYWYRQSLGQGLEFLIYFQGNSAPDKSGLPSDRFSAERTGGSVSTLTIQRTQQEDSAVYLCASSLVSGGTDTQYFGPGTRLTVL.